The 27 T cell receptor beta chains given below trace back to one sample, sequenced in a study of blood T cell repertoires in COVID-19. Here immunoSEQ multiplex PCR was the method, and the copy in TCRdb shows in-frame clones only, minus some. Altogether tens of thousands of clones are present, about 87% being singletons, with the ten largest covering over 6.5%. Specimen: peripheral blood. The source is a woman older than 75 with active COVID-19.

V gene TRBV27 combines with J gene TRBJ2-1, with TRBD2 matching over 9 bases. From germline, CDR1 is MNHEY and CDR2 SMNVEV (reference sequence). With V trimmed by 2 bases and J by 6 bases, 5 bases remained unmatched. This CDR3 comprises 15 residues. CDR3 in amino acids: CASSLTGLAINEQFF. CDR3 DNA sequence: TGTGCCAGCAGTTTAACGGGACTAGCAATCAATGAGCAGTTCTTC.

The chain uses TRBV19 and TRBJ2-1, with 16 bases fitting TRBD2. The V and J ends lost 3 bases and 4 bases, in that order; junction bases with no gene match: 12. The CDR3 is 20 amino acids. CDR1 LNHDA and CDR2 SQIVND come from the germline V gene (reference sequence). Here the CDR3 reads CASSMAGLAGGRRSYNEQFF. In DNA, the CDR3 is TGTGCCAGTAGTATGGCGGGACTAGCGGGAGGGCGGCGATCTTACAATGAGCAGTTCTTC.

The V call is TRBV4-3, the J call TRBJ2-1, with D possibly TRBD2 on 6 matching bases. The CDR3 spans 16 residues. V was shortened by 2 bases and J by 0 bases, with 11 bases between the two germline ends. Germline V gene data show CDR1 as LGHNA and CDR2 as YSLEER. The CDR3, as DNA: TGCGCCAGCAGCCAACAGGCGGGAACCTCCTACAATGAGCAGTTCTTC. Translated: CASSQQAGTSYNEQFF.

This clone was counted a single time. In DNA, the CDR3 is TGTGCCAGCAGTGAAGCGCGGGCAGTGGAGACCCAGTACTTC. Protein sequence: CASSEARAVETQYF. The chain carries TRBV2 and TRBJ2-5; a weak D match, TRBD2 (5 bases). Germline V lookup: CDR1 SNHLY, CDR2 FYNNEI. The CDR3 contains 14 residues. Trimming stripped 0 bases from V and 5 bases from J, with 10 bases between.

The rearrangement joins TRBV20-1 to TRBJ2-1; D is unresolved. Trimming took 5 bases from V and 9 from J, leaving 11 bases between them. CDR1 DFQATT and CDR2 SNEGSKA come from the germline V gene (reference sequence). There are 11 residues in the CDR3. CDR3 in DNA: TGCAGTGCTCCCCTACTGAGTGAGCAGTTCTTC. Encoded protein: CSAPLLSEQFF.

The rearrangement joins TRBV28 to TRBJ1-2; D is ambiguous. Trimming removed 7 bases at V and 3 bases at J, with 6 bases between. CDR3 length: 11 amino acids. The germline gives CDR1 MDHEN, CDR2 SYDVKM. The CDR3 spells CASTRDYGYTF. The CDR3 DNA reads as TGTGCCAGCACCCGGGACTATGGCTACACCTTC.

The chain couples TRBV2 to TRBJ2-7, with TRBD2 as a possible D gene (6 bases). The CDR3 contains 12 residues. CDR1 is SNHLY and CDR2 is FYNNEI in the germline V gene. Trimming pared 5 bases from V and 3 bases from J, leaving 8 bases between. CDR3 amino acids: CASSSTSYEQYF. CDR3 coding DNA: TGTGCCAGCAGTTCGACTAGCTACGAGCAGTACTTC.

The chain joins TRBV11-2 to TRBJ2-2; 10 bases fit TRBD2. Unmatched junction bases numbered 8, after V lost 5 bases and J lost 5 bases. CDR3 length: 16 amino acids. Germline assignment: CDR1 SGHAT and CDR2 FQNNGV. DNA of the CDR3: TGTGCCAGCAGCCTAAGCGGGAGGGCCGGTACCGGGGAGCTGTTTTTT. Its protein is CASSLSGRAGTGELFF.

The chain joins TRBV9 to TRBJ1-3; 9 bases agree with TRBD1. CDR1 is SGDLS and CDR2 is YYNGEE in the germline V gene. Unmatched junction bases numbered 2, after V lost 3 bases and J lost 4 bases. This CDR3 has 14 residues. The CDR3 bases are TGTGCCAGCAGCGCGGGACAGGGAGGAAACACCATATATTTT. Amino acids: CASSAGQGGNTIYF. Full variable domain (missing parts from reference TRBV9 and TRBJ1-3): DSGVTQTPKHLITATGQRVTLRCSPRSGDLSVYWYQQSLDQGLQFLIQYYNGEERAKGNILERFSAQQFPDLHSELNLSSLELGDSALYFCASSAGQGGNTIYFGEGSWLTVV.

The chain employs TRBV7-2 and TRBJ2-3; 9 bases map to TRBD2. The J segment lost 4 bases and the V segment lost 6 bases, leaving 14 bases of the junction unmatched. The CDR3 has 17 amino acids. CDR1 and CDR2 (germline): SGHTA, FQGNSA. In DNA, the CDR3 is TGTGCCAGCAGTCCAGAGGAGGGACTAGCAGGTTCAGATACGCAGTATTTT. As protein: CASSPEEGLAGSDTQYF.

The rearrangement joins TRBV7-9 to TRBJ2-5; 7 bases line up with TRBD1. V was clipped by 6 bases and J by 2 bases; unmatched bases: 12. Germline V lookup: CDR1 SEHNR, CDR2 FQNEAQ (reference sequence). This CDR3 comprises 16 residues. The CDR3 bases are TGTGCCAGCAGGCCTTGGTCCGGACAGGAACAAGAGACCCAGTACTTC. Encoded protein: CASRPWSGQEQETQYF. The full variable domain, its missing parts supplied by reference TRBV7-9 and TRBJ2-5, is DTGVSQNPRHKITKRGQNVTFRCDPISEHNRLYWYRQTLGQGPEFLTYFQNEAQLEKSRLLSDRFSAERPKGSFSTLEIQRTEQGDSAMYLCASRPWSGQEQETQYFGPGTRLLVL.

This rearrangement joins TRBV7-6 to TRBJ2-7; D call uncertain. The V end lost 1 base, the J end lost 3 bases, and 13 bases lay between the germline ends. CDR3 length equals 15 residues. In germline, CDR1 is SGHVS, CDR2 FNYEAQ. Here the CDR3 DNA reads TGTGCCAGCAGCTTAGATCCCTTAGAAGTCTACGAGCAGTACTTC. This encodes CASSLDPLEVYEQYF.

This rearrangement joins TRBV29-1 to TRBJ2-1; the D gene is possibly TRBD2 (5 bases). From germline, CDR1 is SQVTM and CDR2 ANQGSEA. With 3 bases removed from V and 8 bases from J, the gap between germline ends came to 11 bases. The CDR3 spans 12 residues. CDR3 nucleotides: TGCAGCGTTGATGCGTGGGAGTATGAGCAGTTCTTC. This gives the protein CSVDAWEYEQFF.

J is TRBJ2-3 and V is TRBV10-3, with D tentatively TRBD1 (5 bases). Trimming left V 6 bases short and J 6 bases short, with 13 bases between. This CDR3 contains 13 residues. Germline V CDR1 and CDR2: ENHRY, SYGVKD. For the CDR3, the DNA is TGTGCCATCAGCCACAGGACGCGGGATACGCAGTATTTT. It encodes CAISHRTRDTQYF.

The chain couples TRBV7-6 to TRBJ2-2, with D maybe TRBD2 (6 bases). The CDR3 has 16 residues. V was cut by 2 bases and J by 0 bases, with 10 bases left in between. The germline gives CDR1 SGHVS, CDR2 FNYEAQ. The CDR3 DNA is TGTGCCAGCAGCTTATCGGGAGCCACGAACACCGGGGAGCTGTTTTTT. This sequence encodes CASSLSGATNTGELFF.

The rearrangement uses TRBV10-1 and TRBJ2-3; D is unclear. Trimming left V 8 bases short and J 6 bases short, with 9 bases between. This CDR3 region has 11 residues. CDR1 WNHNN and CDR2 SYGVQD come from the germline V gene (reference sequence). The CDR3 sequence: CASLPRDTQYF. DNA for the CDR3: TGCGCCAGCCTCCCCCGTGATACGCAGTATTTT.

CDR3 amino acids: CASSEWGGLVQPQHF. CDR3 nucleotide sequence: TGTGCCAGCAGTGAATGGGGGGGGCTAGTTCAGCCCCAGCATTTT. This chain links TRBV2 with TRBJ1-5, with D maybe TRBD1 (6 bases). CDR3 size: 15 residues. Trimming left V 2 bases short and J 6 bases short, with 14 bases between. Germline V gene lookup returns CDR1 SNHLY and CDR2 FYNNEI.

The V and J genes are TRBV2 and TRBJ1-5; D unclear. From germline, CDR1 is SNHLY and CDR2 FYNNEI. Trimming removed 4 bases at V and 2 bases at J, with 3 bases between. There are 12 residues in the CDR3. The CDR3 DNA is TGTGCCAGCAGTGTCGGCAATCAGCCCCAGCATTTT. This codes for CASSVGNQPQHF.

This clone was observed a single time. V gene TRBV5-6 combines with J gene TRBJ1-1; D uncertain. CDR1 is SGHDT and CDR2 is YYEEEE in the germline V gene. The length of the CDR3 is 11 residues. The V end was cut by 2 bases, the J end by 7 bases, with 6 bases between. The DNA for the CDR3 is TGTGCCAGCAGCTTCGGGATTGAAGCTTTCTTT. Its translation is CASSFGIEAFF.

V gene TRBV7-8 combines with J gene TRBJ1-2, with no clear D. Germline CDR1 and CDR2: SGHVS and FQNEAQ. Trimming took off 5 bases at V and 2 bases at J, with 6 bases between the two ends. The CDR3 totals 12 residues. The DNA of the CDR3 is TGTGCCAGCAGCGAGGTCAACTATGGCTACACCTTC. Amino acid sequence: CASSEVNYGYTF.

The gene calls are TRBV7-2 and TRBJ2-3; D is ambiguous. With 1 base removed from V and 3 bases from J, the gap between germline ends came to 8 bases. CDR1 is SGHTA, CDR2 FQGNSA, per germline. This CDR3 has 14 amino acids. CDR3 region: CASSLEPATDTQYF. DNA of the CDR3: TGTGCCAGCAGCTTAGAGCCCGCAACAGATACGCAGTATTTT. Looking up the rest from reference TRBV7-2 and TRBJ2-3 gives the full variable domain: GAGVSQSPSNKVTEKGKDVELRCDPISGHTALYWYRQSLGQGLEFLIYFQGNSAPDKSGLPSDRFSAERTGGSVSTLTIQRTQQEDSAVYLCASSLEPATDTQYFGPGTRLTVL.

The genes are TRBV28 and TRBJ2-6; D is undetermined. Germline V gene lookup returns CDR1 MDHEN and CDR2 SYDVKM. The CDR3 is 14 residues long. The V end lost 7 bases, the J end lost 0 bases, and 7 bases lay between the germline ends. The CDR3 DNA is TGTGCCAGCACAAGGAGCTCTGGGGCCAACGTCCTGACTTTC. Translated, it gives CASTRSSGANVLTF.

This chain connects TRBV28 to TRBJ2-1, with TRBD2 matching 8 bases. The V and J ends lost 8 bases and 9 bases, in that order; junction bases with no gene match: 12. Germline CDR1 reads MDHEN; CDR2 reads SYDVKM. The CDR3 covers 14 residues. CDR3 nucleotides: TGTGCCAGCCACTGGGGACTAGGAGTACGTGAGCAGTTCTTC. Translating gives CASHWGLGVREQFF.

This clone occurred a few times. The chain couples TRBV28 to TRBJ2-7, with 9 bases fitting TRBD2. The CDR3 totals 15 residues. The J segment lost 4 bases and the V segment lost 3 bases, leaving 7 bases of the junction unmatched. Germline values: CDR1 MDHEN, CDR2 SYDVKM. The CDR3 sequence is CASSFVAGGSYEQYF. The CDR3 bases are TGTGCCAGCAGTTTCGTGGCGGGAGGGTCGTACGAGCAGTACTTC.

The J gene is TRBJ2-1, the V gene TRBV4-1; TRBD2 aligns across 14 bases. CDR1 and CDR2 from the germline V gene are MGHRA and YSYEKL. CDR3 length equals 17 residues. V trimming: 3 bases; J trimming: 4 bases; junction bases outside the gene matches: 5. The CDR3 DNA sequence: TGCGCCAGCAGCCACCCGGGACTAGCGGGAGATTACAATGAGCAGTTCTTC. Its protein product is CASSHPGLAGDYNEQFF.

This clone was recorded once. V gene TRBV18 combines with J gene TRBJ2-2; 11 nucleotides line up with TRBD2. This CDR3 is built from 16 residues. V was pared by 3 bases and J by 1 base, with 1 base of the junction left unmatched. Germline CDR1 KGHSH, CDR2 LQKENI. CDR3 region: CASSPGLAVNTGELFF. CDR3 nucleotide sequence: TGTGCCAGCTCACCGGGACTAGCGGTGAACACCGGGGAGCTGTTTTTT.

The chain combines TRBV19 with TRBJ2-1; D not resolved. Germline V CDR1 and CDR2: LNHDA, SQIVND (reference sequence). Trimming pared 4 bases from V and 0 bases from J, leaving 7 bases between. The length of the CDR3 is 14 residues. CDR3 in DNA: TGTGCCAGTAGTACCGCGAGCTCCTACAATGAGCAGTTCTTC. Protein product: CASSTASSYNEQFF. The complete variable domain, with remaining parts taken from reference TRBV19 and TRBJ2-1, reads DGGITQSPKYLFRKEGQNVTLSCEQNLNHDAMYWYRQDPGQGLRLIYYSQIVNDFQKGDIAEGYSVSREKKESFPLTVTSAQKNPTAFYLCASSTASSYNEQFFGPGTRLTVL.